Listed below are T cell receptor beta chains from one sample, sequenced in a study of T cell responses to AZD1222 COVID-19 vaccine. Measured with immunoSEQ multiplex PCR; TCRdb has only the in-frame clones, and not every one. The data hold about 190,000 clones, with roughly 92% observed a single time. The starting material was peripheral blood, obtained on day 0 of AZD1222 vaccination. The receptors stem from an adult in good health. CDR3s include the opening cysteine and the closing phenylalanine or tryptophan. A D gene is named only where the DNA matches it firmly. Clone size is shown for a subset of rows, as once, few, many or a class of expanded clone.

V	size	J	D	CDR3	DNA
TRBV6-1	NA	TRBJ1-2	NA	CASSEDVRDDYGYTF	TGTGCCAGCAGTGAAGATGTCAGGGACGACTATGGCTACACCTTC
TRBV28	NA	TRBJ2-7	NA	CASSSRGEQYF	TGTGCCAGCAGTTCTAGGGGCGAGCAGTACTTC
TRBV9	once	TRBJ1-3	NA	CASSVVAGASGNTIYF	TGTGCCAGCAGCGTGGTCGCAGGCGCAAGCGGAAACACCATATATTTT
TRBV27	NA	TRBJ1-6	NA	CASTPAYNSPLHF	TGTGCCAGCACCCCAGCTTATAATTCACCCCTCCACTTT
TRBV5-1	NA	TRBJ2-3	TRBD2	CASSLTSGASTDTQYF	TGCGCCAGCAGTCTTACTAGCGGGGCTAGCACAGATACGCAGTATTTT
TRBV12-3/TRBV12-4	NA	TRBJ2-7	NA	CASSPSWFEQYF	TGTGCCAGCAGTCCTTCGTGGTTCGAGCAGTACTTC
TRBV7-9	NA	TRBJ2-3	NA	CASSPDVTDTQYF	TGTGCCAGCAGCCCAGACGTCACAGATACGCAGTATTTT
TRBV5-1	NA	TRBJ2-2	TRBD1	CASSWGQDNRELFF	TGCGCCAGCAGCTGGGGACAGGATAACCGGGAGCTGTTTTTT
TRBV6-5	NA	TRBJ1-2	NA	CASNPMWGGQGYTF	TGTGCCAGCAACCCCATGTGGGGCGGTCAAGGCTACACCTTC
TRBV19	NA	TRBJ1-5	NA	CASSQQYNQPQHF	TGTGCCAGTAGTCAACAGTACAATCAGCCCCAGCATTTT
TRBV28	NA	TRBJ1-2	TRBD1	CASSLHRGRGYTF	TGTGCCAGCAGTTTACACAGGGGACGCGGCTACACCTTC
TRBV18	once	TRBJ1-2	TRBD1	CASSPSGTADGYTF	TGTGCCAGCTCACCCTCCGGGACAGCTGATGGCTACACCTTC
TRBV4-2	few	TRBJ2-1	TRBD2	CASSLTASGAGYNEQFF	TGTGCCAGCAGCCTGACAGCGAGCGGGGCTGGATACAATGAGCAGTTCTTC
TRBV3-1/TRBV3-2	NA	TRBJ2-7	NA	CASSHGNPKTYEQYF	TGTGCCAGCAGCCATGGTAACCCGAAAACCTACGAGCAGTACTTC
TRBV6-5	NA	TRBJ1-6	TRBD1	CASSSPGQGVNSPLHF	TGTGCCAGCAGTTCCCCGGGACAGGGCGTAAATTCACCCCTCCACTTT
TRBV19	once	TRBJ1-2	NA	CASMAPAGYGYTF	TGTGCCAGTATGGCCCCCGCGGGCTATGGCTACACCTTC
TRBV9	NA	TRBJ2-1	TRBD2	CASSEASGGAFGEQFF	TGTGCCAGCAGCGAGGCTAGCGGGGGGGCCTTCGGTGAGCAGTTCTTC
TRBV5-1	NA	TRBJ2-5	NA	CASSLGRAAGETQYF	TGCGCCAGCAGCTTGGGTCGCGCGGCGGGGGAGACCCAGTACTTC
TRBV29-1	NA	TRBJ1-5	NA	CSVAGRSNQPQHF	TGCAGCGTTGCCGGACGGAGCAATCAGCCCCAGCATTTT
TRBV3-1/TRBV3-2	once	TRBJ1-2	NA	CASSQDWGGYTF	TGTGCCAGCAGCCAAGATTGGGGTGGCTACACCTTC
TRBV7-9	medium-sized	TRBJ2-1	TRBD1	CASSSRDRENNEQFF	TGTGCCAGCAGCTCCCGGGACAGGGAGAACAATGAGCAGTTCTTC
TRBV3-1/TRBV3-2	NA	TRBJ2-7	NA	CASSHGAVSTPLYF	TGTGCCAGCAGCCACGGGGCAGTCTCAACGCCGCTATACTTC
TRBV12-5	NA	TRBJ2-1	NA	CASGSGLSEWNEQFF	TGTGCTAGTGGTTCCGGACTTTCTGAGTGGAATGAGCAGTTCTTC
TRBV20-1	NA	TRBJ1-1	NA	CSASRVVTARGEAFF	TGCAGTGCTAGTAGGGTGGTGACCGCTAGAGGTGAAGCTTTCTTT
TRBV6-5	NA	TRBJ1-5	NA	CASLSNSGPQHF	TGTGCCAGCCTTTCGAATTCGGGGCCCCAGCATTTT
TRBV6-2/TRBV6-3	NA	TRBJ2-7	NA	CASSYEQGLIYEQYF	TGTGCCAGCAGTTACGAGCAGGGGCTGATCTACGAGCAGTACTTC
TRBV6-6	NA	TRBJ2-1	NA	CASSPYSTESSYNEQFF	TGTGCCAGCAGTCCTTATTCGACAGAGAGCTCCTACAATGAGCAGTTCTTC
TRBV18	NA	TRBJ2-3	NA	CASSPPTSNTDTQYF	TGTGCCAGCTCACCACCGACCAGCAACACAGATACGCAGTATTTT
TRBV3-1/TRBV3-2	NA	TRBJ1-6	TRBD1	CASSSTGENSPLHF	TGTGCCAGCAGCTCGACAGGGGAAAATTCACCCCTCCACTTT
TRBV2	NA	TRBJ1-3	NA	CASSEYRTFSGNTIYF	TGTGCCAGCAGTGAGTACAGGACCTTCTCTGGAAACACCATATATTTT
TRBV5-1	NA	TRBJ1-1	NA	CASSWERGLGAFF	TGCGCCAGCAGCTGGGAGCGGGGCTTAGGTGCTTTCTTT
TRBV5-8	NA	TRBJ2-1	TRBD2	CASSKDGLAYNEQFF	TGTGCCAGCAGCAAAGACGGACTAGCTTACAATGAGCAGTTCTTC
TRBV7-6	NA	TRBJ1-2	TRBD1	CASSFGGGQGAYGYTF	TGTGCCAGCAGCTTCGGCGGGGGGCAGGGGGCCTATGGCTACACCTTC
TRBV19	NA	TRBJ1-1	NA	CASTASIGNTEAFF	TGTGCCAGTACCGCCTCAATTGGGAACACTGAAGCTTTCTTT
TRBV19	NA	TRBJ2-4	NA	CASSSEFQNIQYF	TGTGCCAGTAGTTCTGAGTTTCAAAACATTCAGTACTTC
TRBV6-5	NA	TRBJ1-4	TRBD1	CASRGTGTANEKLFF	TGTGCCAGCAGGGGGACAGGCACTGCTAATGAAAAACTGTTTTTT
TRBV7-7	NA	TRBJ2-7	NA	CASSPGTETYEQYF	TGTGCCAGCAGCCCGGGGACGGAAACCTACGAGCAGTACTTC
TRBV7-9	NA	TRBJ1-1	NA	CASSRDAFAEAFF	TGTGCCAGCAGCCGTGACGCGTTTGCTGAAGCTTTCTTT
TRBV2	NA	TRBJ1-6	NA	CASSDQGNSPLHF	TGTGCCAGCAGTGACCAGGGGAATTCACCCCTCCACTTT
TRBV7-9	once	TRBJ1-2	TRBD1	CASSLVQGQGNYGYTF	TGTGCCAGCAGCTTAGTTCAGGGACAGGGTAACTATGGCTACACCTTC
TRBV12-1	NA	TRBJ1-2	NA	CASSLRAPVDYGYTF	TGTGCCAGCAGCCTCCGGGCCCCGGTAGACTATGGCTACACCTTC
TRBV4-1	NA	TRBJ2-2	TRBD1	CASSQGEVGRGRKGTGELFF	TGCGCCAGCAGCCAAGGGGAAGTAGGCAGGGGGCGCAAAGGGACCGGGGAGCTGTTTTTT
TRBV5-1	few	TRBJ2-7	NA	CASSLQGPSYEQYF	TGCGCCAGCAGCCTACAGGGACCCTCCTACGAGCAGTACTTC
TRBV19	NA	TRBJ1-4	NA	CASKRAAGYVGKLFF	TGTGCCAGTAAGCGGGCGGCGGGGTACGTTGGAAAACTGTTTTTT
TRBV6-5	NA	TRBJ1-4	TRBD1	CASSYSRDRREKLFF	TGTGCCAGCAGTTACTCCCGGGACAGGCGTGAAAAACTGTTTTTT
TRBV5-1	NA	TRBJ1-6	NA	CASSLVGGLQNSPLHF	TGCGCCAGCAGCTTGGTGGGCGGTTTACAGAATTCACCCCTCCACTTT
TRBV4-1	NA	TRBJ2-4	NA	CASSLSDSKVYIQYF	TGCGCCAGCAGCCTCTCGGACAGCAAGGTTTACATTCAGTACTTC
TRBV5-1	NA	TRBJ2-1	TRBD1	CASSLGGTGFYNEQFF	TGCGCCAGCAGCTTGGGGGGGACAGGTTTCTACAATGAGCAGTTCTTC
TRBV3-1/TRBV3-2	NA	TRBJ1-2	TRBD1	CASSPPGQGRYGYTF	TGTGCCAGCAGCCCACCAGGACAGGGACGATATGGCTACACCTTC
TRBV7-2	NA	TRBJ2-7	NA	CASTPGGTLSYEQYF	TGTGCCAGCACCCCCGGTGGGACACTTTCCTACGAGCAGTACTTC
TRBV5-1	NA	TRBJ1-1	NA	CASTLNGGDTEAFF	TGCGCCAGCACTCTCAATGGAGGGGACACTGAAGCTTTCTTT